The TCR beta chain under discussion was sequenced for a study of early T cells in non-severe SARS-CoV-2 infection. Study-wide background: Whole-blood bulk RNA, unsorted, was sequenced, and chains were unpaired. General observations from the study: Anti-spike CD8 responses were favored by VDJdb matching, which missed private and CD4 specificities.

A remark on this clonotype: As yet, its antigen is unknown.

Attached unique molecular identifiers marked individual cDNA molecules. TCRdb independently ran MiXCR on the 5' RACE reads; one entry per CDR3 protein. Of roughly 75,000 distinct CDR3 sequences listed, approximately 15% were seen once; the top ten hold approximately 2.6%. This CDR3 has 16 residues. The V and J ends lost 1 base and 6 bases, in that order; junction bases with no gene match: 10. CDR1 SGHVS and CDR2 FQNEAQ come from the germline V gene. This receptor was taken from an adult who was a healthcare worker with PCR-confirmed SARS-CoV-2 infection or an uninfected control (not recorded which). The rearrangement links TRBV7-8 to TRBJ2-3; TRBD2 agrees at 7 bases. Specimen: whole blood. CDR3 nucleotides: TGTGCCAGCAGCTTAGTGGGCGGGAGCGGGGCGGATACGCAGTATTTT. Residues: CASSLVGGSGADTQYF.